Presented here are 3 T cell receptor beta chains from one specimen sequenced in a study of OX40 agonist ivuxolimab in advanced cancers. Library preparation employed the immunoSEQ multiplex PCR assay. Sourced from immuneACCESS, this table was stored by TCRdb with only in-frame sequences that have V and J called. A share of the clones is absent; for the studies checked, an unresolved V gene accounts for under half, and the remainder has no known explanation. This sample holds some 44,000 clones; about 86% were observed only once. The top ten clonotypes cover around a fifth of the sample. Sample: CD4+ or CD8+ T cells sorted from blood, taken in a trial of the OX40 agonist ivuxolimab. Receptors originate from an adult with an advanced solid tumor such as melanoma, head and neck, liver or kidney cancer.

CDR3 region: CASSIGRSFSKAFF. The CDR3 nucleotides are TGTGCCAGCAGCATCGGGAGATCATTTTCGAAAGCTTTCTTT. V usage is TRBV5-6 and J usage is TRBJ1-1, with D uncertain. The CDR3 totals 14 residues. Germline V gives CDR1 SGHDT, CDR2 YYEEEE. With 4 bases removed from V and 9 bases from J, the gap between germline ends came to 19 bases.

This chain links TRBV5-5 with TRBJ2-7, with TRBD2 as a possible D gene (5 bases). CDR1 SGHKS and CDR2 YYEKEE come from the germline V gene (reference sequence). The CDR3 spans 12 residues. Trimming pared 1 base from V and 6 bases from J, leaving 8 bases between. CDR3 DNA: TGTGCCAGCAGCTTGACGGGGATCGAGCAGTACTTC. The encoded protein is CASSLTGIEQYF. The whole variable domain, filled in from reference TRBV5-5 and TRBJ2-7, reads DAGVTQSPTHLIKTRGQQVTLRCSPISGHKSVSWYQQVLGQGPQFIFQYYEKEERGRGNFPDRFSARQFPNYSSELNVNALLLGDSALYLCASSLTGIEQYFGPGTRLTVT.

The chain has TRBV6-5 and TRBJ2-2, with 9 bases matching TRBD1. V trimming: 4 bases; J trimming: 4 bases; junction bases outside the gene matches: 4. This CDR3 is 15 amino acids long. Germline loops: CDR1 MNHEY, CDR2 SVGAGI. CDR3 loop: CASSLDRGGTGELFF. For the CDR3, the DNA is TGTGCCAGCAGTTTAGACAGGGGGGGCACCGGGGAGCTGTTTTTT.